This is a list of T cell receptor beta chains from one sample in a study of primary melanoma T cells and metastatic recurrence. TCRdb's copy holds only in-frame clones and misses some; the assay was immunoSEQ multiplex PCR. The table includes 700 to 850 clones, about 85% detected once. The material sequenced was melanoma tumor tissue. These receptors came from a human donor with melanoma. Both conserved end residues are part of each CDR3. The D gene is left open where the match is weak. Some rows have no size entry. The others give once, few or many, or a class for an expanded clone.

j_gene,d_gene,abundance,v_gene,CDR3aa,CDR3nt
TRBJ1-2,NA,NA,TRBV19,CASSRSGVEDYIF,TGTGCCAGTAGTCGTTCGGGGGTAGAGGACTACATCTTC
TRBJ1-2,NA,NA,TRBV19,CASSIGYGYTF,TGTGCCAGTAGTATAGGTTATGGCTACACCTTC
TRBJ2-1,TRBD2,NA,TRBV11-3,CASSLRSGTTDEQFF,TGTGCCAGCAGCTTAAGGTCAGGGACTACGGATGAGCAGTTCTTC
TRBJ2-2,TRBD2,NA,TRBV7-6,CASSLLAGGPGELFF,TGTGCCAGCAGCTTATTAGCGGGAGGCCCCGGGGAGCTGTTTTTT
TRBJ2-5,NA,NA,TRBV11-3,CASSLLGKQETQYF,TGTGCCAGCAGCTTATTGGGAAAACAAGAGACCCAGTACTTC
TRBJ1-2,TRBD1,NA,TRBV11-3,CASSGQGQAGRGYTF,TGTGCCAGCAGCGGACAGGGACAGGCCGGGCGGGGCTACACCTTC
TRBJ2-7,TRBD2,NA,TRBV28,CASSPRLAGAYEQYF,TGTGCCAGCAGTCCTCGACTAGCGGGAGCCTACGAGCAGTACTTC
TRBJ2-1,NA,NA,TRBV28,CASSLGGPYEQFF,TGTGCCAGCAGTCTTGGGGGCCCCTATGAGCAGTTCTTC
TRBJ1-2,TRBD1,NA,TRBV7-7,CASSLSTGDYGYTF,TGTGCCAGCAGCTTAAGTACAGGGGACTATGGCTACACCTTC
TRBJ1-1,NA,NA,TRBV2,CASAGTHTMNTEAFF,TGTGCCAGTGCCGGGACGCATACAATGAACACTGAAGCTTTCTTT
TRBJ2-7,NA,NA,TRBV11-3,CASSSMGQALVQYF,TGTGCCAGCAGCTCCATGGGGCAGGCCTTGGTGCAGTACTTC
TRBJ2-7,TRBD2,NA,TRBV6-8,CASSYSAPGLAGVGEQYF,TGTGCCAGCAGTTACTCAGCTCCCGGACTAGCGGGAGTTGGCGAGCAGTACTTC
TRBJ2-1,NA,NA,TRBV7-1,CASSLEVDAEQFF,TGTGCCAGCAGCTTAGAGGTGGATGCTGAGCAGTTCTTC
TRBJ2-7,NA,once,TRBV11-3,CASSLSVPGSGEQYF,TGTGCCAGCAGCTTGTCGGTACCCGGTTCCGGCGAGCAGTACTTC
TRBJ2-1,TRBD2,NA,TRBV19,CASSFPSGRAGYNEQFF,TGTGCCAGTAGTTTTCCTAGCGGGAGGGCCGGGTACAATGAGCAGTTCTTC
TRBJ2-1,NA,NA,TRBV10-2,CASRGPGGGTYNEQFF,TGCGCCAGCAGGGGGCCCGGGGGCGGGACCTACAATGAGCAGTTCTTC
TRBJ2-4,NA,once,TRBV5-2,CASSMTGSSDIQYF,TGTGCCAGCAGCATGACTGGGTCTTCTGACATTCAGTACTTC
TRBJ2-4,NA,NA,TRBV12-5,CASMWTLKNIQYF,TGTGCCAGCATGTGGACCCTCAAAAACATTCAGTACTTC
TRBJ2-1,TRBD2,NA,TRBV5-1,CASSLLAGDMNEQFF,TGCGCCAGCAGCTTGCTAGCGGGAGATATGAATGAGCAGTTCTTC
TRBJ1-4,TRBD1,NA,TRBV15,CATSRKRQGGEKLFF,TGTGCCACCAGCAGAAAAAGGCAGGGGGGAGAAAAACTGTTTTTT
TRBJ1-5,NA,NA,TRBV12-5,CASLKGGGQPQHF,TGTGCCAGTCTCAAGGGGGGTGGGCAGCCCCAGCATTTT
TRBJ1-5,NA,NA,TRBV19,CASSITGSNQPQHF,TGTGCCAGTAGTATTACAGGGAGCAATCAGCCCCAGCATTTT
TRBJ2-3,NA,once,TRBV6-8,CASSKVSTTDWPTDTQYF,TGTGCCAGCAGCAAGGTCTCAACTACGGACTGGCCCACAGATACGCAGTATTTT
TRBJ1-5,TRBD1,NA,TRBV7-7,CASSASGQGINQPQHF,TGTGCCAGCAGCGCCTCGGGACAGGGAATCAATCAGCCCCAGCATTTT
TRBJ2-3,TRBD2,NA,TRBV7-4,CASSYGTTSDTQYF,TGTGCCAGCAGCTACGGGACTACCTCAGATACGCAGTATTTT
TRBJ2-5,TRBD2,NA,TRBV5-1,CASSLALAGETQYF,TGCGCCAGCAGCTTGGCCCTAGCGGGAGAGACCCAGTACTTC
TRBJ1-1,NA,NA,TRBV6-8,CASSSPGHLTFF,TGTGCCAGCAGTTCTCCGGGACACTTGACTTTCTTT
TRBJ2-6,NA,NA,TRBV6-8,CASRRLGSSGANVLTF,TGTGCCAGCAGGCGGCTAGGTAGTTCTGGGGCCAACGTCCTGACTTTC
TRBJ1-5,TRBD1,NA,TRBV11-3,CASSLTGTGGYQPQHF,TGTGCCAGCAGCCTAACCGGGACAGGGGGTTATCAGCCCCAGCATTTT
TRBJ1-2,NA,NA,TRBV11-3,CASSQSGSNYGYTF,TGTGCCAGCAGCCAATCAGGCAGTAACTATGGCTACACCTTC
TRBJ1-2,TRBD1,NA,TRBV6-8,CAINPGQGFNYGYTF,TGTGCCATCAATCCGGGACAGGGGTTTAACTATGGCTACACCTTC
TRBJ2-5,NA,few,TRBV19,CASSQGPGQETQYF,TGTGCCAGTAGCCAGGGCCCGGGCCAAGAGACCCAGTACTTC
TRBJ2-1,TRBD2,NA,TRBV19,CASSRLAGGYNEQFF,TGTGCCAGTAGTCGACTAGCGGGAGGGTACAATGAGCAGTTCTTC
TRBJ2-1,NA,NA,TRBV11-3,CASSRGLLSYNEQFF,TGTGCCAGCAGTCGCGGGTTACTATCATACAATGAGCAGTTCTTC
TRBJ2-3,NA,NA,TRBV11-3,CASSLGAGPSGTQYF,TGTGCCAGCAGCTTAGGTGCGGGGCCCTCGGGGACGCAGTATTTT
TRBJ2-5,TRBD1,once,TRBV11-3,CASSSGQVGVETQYF,TGTGCCAGCAGCTCGGGACAGGTCGGTGTGGAGACCCAGTACTTC
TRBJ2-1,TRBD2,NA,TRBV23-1,CASSPGTSGGEQFF,TGCGCCAGCAGCCCCGGGACTAGCGGGGGCGAGCAGTTCTTC
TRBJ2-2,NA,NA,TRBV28,CASSAPGTLGADTGELFF,TGTGCCAGCAGTGCTCCCGGGACGCTCGGCGCGGACACCGGGGAGCTGTTTTTT
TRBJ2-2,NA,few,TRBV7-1,CASSPGLGQNTGELFF,TGTGCCAGCAGCCCCGGACTGGGACAGAACACCGGGGAGCTGTTTTTT
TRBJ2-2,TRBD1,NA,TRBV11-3,CASSRTGRSTGELFF,TGTGCCAGCAGCCGGACAGGTAGAAGCACCGGGGAGCTGTTTTTT
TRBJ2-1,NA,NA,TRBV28,CASSLGSLGEQFF,TGTGCCAGCAGTTTAGGGTCTTTGGGCGAGCAGTTCTTC
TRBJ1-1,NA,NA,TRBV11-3,CASSSLAPGVEAFF,TGTGCCAGCAGCTCATTGGCCCCGGGGGTTGAAGCTTTCTTT
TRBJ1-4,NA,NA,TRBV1,CASSQDPGTGDEKLFF,TGCGCCAGCAGCCAAGATCCCGGGACCGGGGATGAAAAACTGTTTTTT
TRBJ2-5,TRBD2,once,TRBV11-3,CASNGGLAGGETQYF,TGTGCCAGCAACGGGGGACTAGCGGGTGGGGAGACCCAGTACTTC
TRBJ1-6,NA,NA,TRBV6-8,CASSYGWTAYNSPLHF,TGTGCCAGCAGTTACGGCTGGACAGCCTATAATTCACCCCTCCACTTT
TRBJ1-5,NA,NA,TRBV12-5,CASGPGWGQPQHF,TGTGCTAGTGGTCCAGGATGGGGTCAGCCCCAGCATTTT
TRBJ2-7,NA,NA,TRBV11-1,CASSLERAPYEQYF,TGTGCCAGCAGCTTGGAACGCGCCCCCTACGAGCAGTACTTC
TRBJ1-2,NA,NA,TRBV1,CASSHRQGGYGYTF,TGCGCCAGCAGCCATAGACAGGGGGGCTATGGCTACACCTTC